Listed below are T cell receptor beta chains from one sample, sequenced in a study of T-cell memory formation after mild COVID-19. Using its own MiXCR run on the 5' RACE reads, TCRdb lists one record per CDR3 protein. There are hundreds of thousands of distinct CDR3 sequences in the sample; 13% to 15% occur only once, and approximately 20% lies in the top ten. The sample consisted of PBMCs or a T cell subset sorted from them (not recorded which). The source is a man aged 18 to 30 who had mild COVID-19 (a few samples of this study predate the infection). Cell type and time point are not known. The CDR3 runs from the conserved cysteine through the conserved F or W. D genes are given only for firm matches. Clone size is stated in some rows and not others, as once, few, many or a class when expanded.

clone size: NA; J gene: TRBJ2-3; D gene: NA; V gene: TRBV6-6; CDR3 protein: CASSSWTGGVSTDTQYF; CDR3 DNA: TGTGCCAGCAGTTCATGGACAGGAGGGGTCAGCACAGATACGCAGTATTTT
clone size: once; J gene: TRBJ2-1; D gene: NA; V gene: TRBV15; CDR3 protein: CATSRERGGYNEQFF; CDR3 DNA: TGTGCCACCAGCAGAGAGAGAGGTGGATACAATGAGCAGTTCTTC
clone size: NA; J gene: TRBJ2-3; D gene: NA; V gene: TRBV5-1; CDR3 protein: CASSRERSPDTQYF; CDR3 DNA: TGCGCCAGCAGTCGGGAAAGGAGTCCAGATACGCAGTATTTT
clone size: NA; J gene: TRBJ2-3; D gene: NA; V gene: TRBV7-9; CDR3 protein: CASSLVALSPDTQYF; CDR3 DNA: TGTGCCAGCAGCTTAGTTGCCCTCTCCCCCGATACGCAGTATTTT
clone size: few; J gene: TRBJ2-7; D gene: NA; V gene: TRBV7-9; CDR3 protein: CASSSGGTAHYEQYF; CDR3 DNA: TGTGCCAGCAGCTCGGGGGGGACAGCCCACTACGAGCAGTACTTC
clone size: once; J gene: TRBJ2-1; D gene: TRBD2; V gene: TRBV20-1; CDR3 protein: CSARGLAGGVPYNEQFF; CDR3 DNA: TGCAGTGCTAGAGGACTAGCGGGAGGAGTGCCCTACAATGAGCAGTTCTTC
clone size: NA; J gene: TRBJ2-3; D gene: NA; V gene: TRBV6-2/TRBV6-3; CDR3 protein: CASSYGRYTDTQYF; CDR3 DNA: TGTGCCAGCAGTTACGGCAGATACACAGATACGCAGTATTTT
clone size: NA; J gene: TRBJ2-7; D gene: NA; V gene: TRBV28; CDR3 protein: CASSLAHYEQYF; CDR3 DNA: TGTGCCAGCAGTCTAGCCCACTACGAGCAGTACTTC
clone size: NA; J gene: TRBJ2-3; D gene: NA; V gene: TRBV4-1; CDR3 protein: CASSQGGSSARTDTQYF; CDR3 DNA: TGCGCCAGCAGCCAGGGGGGATCCTCGGCCCGCACAGATACGCAGTATTTT
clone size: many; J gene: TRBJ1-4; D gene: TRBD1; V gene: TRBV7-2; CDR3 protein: CASSADRGPYIPFF; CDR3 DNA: TGTGCCAGCAGCGCCGACAGGGGCCCGTATATTCCGTTTTTT
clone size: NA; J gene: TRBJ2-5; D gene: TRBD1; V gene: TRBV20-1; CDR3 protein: CSATLPTGGLETQYF; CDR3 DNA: TGCAGTGCTACCTTACCGACAGGGGGCCTAGAGACCCAGTACTTC
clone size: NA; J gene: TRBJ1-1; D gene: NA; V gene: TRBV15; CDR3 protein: CATSRDKRNTEAFF; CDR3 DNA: TGTGCCACCAGCAGGGATAAGAGGAACACTGAAGCTTTCTTT
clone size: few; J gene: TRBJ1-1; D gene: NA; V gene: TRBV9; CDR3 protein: CASSGFAALGTEAFF; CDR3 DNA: TGTGCCAGCAGCGGGTTTGCGGCCCTGGGGACTGAAGCTTTCTTT
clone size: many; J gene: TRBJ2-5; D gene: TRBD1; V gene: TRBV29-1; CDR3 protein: CSAGQGRETQYF; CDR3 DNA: TGCAGCGCTGGACAGGGCAGGGAGACCCAGTACTTC
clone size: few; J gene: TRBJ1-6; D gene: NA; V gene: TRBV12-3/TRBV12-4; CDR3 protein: CASSLGGPGHSSPLHF; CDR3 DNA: TGTGCCAGCAGTTTAGGTGGACCCGGGCATAGTTCACCCCTCCACTTT
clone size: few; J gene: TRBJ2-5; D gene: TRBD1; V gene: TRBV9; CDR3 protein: CASSVEGAQETQYF; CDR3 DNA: TGTGCCAGCAGCGTAGAGGGGGCCCAAGAGACCCAGTACTTC
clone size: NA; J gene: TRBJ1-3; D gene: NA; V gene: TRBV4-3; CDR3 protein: CASSPPGRSSGNTIYF; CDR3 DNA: TGCGCCAGCAGCCCCCCCGGACGTAGCTCTGGAAACACCATATATTTT
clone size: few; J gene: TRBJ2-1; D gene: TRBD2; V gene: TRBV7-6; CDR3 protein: CASSLALTSGGQLQFF; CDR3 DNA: TGTGCCAGCAGCTTAGCGTTAACTAGCGGGGGCCAGTTGCAGTTCTTC
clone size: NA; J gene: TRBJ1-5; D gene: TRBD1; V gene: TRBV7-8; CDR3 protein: CASSLAGQGGPPQHF; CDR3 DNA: TGTGCCAGCAGCCTAGCGGGACAGGGGGGTCCGCCCCAGCATTTT
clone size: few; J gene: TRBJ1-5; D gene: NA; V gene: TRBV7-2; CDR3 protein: CASSSRSGNQPQHF; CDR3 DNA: TGTGCCAGCAGCTCCAGGTCGGGGAATCAGCCCCAGCATTTT
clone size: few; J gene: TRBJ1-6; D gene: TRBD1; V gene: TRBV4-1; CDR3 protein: CASSQPTGGLNSPLHF; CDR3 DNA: TGCGCCAGCAGCCAACCTACAGGGGGCTTGAATTCACCCCTCCACTTT
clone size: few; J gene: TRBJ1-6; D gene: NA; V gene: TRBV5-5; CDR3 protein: CASSLADFSYNSPLHF; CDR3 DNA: TGTGCCAGCAGCTTGGCCGACTTCTCCTATAATTCACCCCTCCACTTT
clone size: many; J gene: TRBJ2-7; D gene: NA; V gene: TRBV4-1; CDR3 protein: CASSPNPGTKISGEQYF; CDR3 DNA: TGCGCCAGCAGCCCCAATCCCGGGACGAAGATCTCGGGTGAGCAGTACTTC